The TCR beta chain under discussion was sequenced for a study of shared clonotypes between healthy human individuals. Here immunoSEQ multiplex PCR was the method, and the copy in TCRdb shows in-frame clones only, minus some. This sample has roughly 2 million clones, with around 96% found just once. In the naive CD8 group, cells lacked CD45RO and were positively selected for CCR7, so terminally differentiated effector memory CD45RA+ cells were left out. CDR3 length equals 14 residues. V was trimmed by 0 bases and J by 4 bases, leaving 10 bases between them. The germline V gene encodes CDR1 SGHKS and CDR2 YYEKEE (reference sequence).

Sequenced: naive CD8+ T cells sorted from blood. The receptor comes from a man aged 18 to 29 in good health. The J gene is TRBJ1-1, the V gene TRBV5-5; no clear D gene. The CDR3 DNA sequence: TGTGCCAGCAGCTTGGAGATCCGGAGCACTGAAGCTTTCTTT. Protein sequence: CASSLEIRSTEAFF.